Presented here are 27 T cell receptor beta chains from one specimen sequenced in a study of cytomegalovirus exposure and HLA in healthy donors. The primer mix had 60 Vbeta and 13 Jbeta primers. Some clones are missing from TCRdb's copy, which holds only in-frame ones; the method was immunoSEQ multiplex PCR. Altogether 100,000 to 150,000 clones are present, more than 80% being singletons, with the ten largest covering approximately 10%. Sample: PBMCs. The source of these receptors is a man aged 30 to 45 in good health and CMV-seropositive.

The chain joins TRBV7-2 to TRBJ2-1; D possibly corresponds to TRBD2 (6 bases). CDR1 and CDR2 from the germline V gene are SGHTA and FQGNSA. The CDR3 is 14 amino acids. The germline V and J ends were trimmed by 5 bases and 6 bases, with 14 bases remaining between them. The CDR3 sequence is CASSTGGYANEQFF. Written as DNA, the CDR3 is TGTGCCAGCAGCACCGGGGGTTACGCCAATGAGCAGTTCTTC.

The chain is built from TRBV7-8 and TRBJ1-1, with D maybe TRBD1 (6 bases). Germline V gives CDR1 SGHVS, CDR2 FQNEAQ. V lost 3 bases to trimming and J lost 0 bases, with 14 bases between them. This CDR3 has 16 amino acids. The CDR3 loop reads CASSFKGVLMNTEAFF. CDR3 coding DNA: TGTGCCAGCAGCTTTAAGGGGGTTCTTATGAACACTGAAGCTTTCTTT.

The genes are TRBV6-6 and TRBJ2-1; possibly TRBD1 for D (5 bases). Looked up from germline, CDR1 is MNHNY and CDR2 is SVGAGI (reference sequence). V was cut by 5 bases and J by 9 bases, with 11 bases left in between. The CDR3 contains 12 residues. CDR3 in amino acids: CASSSRVGEQFF. The CDR3 DNA reads TGTGCCAGCAGTAGCAGGGTCGGTGAGCAGTTCTTC.

This clone was counted only a few times. The chain uses TRBV2 and TRBJ1-4; 7 bases fit TRBD1. The CDR3 runs 17 residues. Per germline, CDR1 SNHLY and CDR2 FYNNEI. V gave up 5 bases and J gave up 5 bases; unmatched junction bases: 14. In DNA form, the CDR3 reads TGTGCCAGCAGTCGCTTATTGTCACAACAGGGGAATGAAAAACTGTTTTTT. This translates into CASSRLLSQQGNEKLFF.

The chain is built from TRBV6-5 and TRBJ2-7; the match to TRBD1 covers 7 bases. There are 15 residues in the CDR3. The germline CDR1 and CDR2 sequences are MNHEY and SVGAGI. Unmatched junction bases numbered 9, after V lost 5 bases and J lost 2 bases. The CDR3 loop reads CASSTIRDSTYEQYF. The DNA of the CDR3 is TGTGCCAGCAGTACCATCCGGGACAGTACCTACGAGCAGTACTTC.

This clone was observed a single time. V is TRBV7-2 and J is TRBJ2-7; TRBD1 agrees at 7 bases. The V gene end was trimmed by 4 bases and the J gene end by 0 bases; junction bases not matched to a gene: 6. Germline CDR1 reads SGHTA; CDR2 reads FQGNSA. The CDR3 is 15 residues long. Written as DNA, the CDR3 is TGTGCCAGCAGCTATACAGGGGACCCCTCCTACGAGCAGTACTTC. It codes for CASSYTGDPSYEQYF.

The chain links TRBV15 to TRBJ1-5; D remains ambiguous. There are 16 residues in the CDR3. The germline V gene has CDR1 LNHNV and CDR2 YYDKDF (reference sequence). Trimming stripped 0 bases from V and 2 bases from J, with 11 bases between. The CDR3 spells CATSRDLGVGNQPQHF. Written as DNA, the CDR3 is TGTGCCACCAGCAGAGATTTGGGAGTTGGCAATCAGCCCCAGCATTTT. Drawing the rest from reference TRBV15 and TRBJ1-5, the complete variable domain is DAMVIQNPRYQVTQFGKPVTLSCSQTLNHNVMYWYQQKSSQAPKLLFHYYDKDFNNEADTPDNFQSRRPNTSFCFLDIRSPGLGDTAMYLCATSRDLGVGNQPQHFGDGTRLSIL.

The chain employs TRBV21-1 and TRBJ1-4; the table's D gene call, TRBD1, was not cross checked with the DNA. TRBV21-1 is assigned pseudogene status. The length of the CDR3 is 14 residues. DNA for the CDR3: TGTGCCAGCAGCAAAGCCGGGACAGATCAAAAACTGTTTTTT. It codes for CASSKAGTDQKLFF.

The chain couples TRBV10-1 to TRBJ1-2; 9 bases agree with TRBD1. Per the germline V gene, CDR1 is WNHNN and CDR2 is SYGVQD (reference sequence). There are 16 residues in the CDR3. V was pared by 0 bases and J by 8 bases, with 10 bases of the junction left unmatched. This chain's CDR3 is CASSESTRGQGKGYTF. The CDR3 DNA follows: TGCGCCAGCAGTGAGTCGACGAGAGGACAGGGGAAGGGCTACACCTTC.

This sequence joins TRBV6-6 and TRBJ2-7, with 7 nucleotides matching TRBD1. The germline gives CDR1 MNHNY, CDR2 SVGAGI (reference sequence). V gave up 0 bases and J gave up 4 bases; unmatched junction bases: 3. This CDR3 comprises 14 residues. CDR3 residues: CASSYSSGQYEQYF. CDR3 nucleotides: TGTGCCAGCAGTTACTCTTCGGGACAGTACGAGCAGTACTTC.

The chain carries TRBV5-6 and TRBJ1-2, with D hard to call. With 1 base removed from V and 4 bases from J, the gap between germline ends came to 8 bases. The CDR3 sequence is 13 residues long. The germline gives CDR1 SGHDT, CDR2 YYEEEE. CDR3 residues: CASSLNRIYGYTF. CDR3 bases: TGTGCCAGCAGCTTGAACAGAATCTATGGCTACACCTTC.

The chain couples TRBV7-9 to TRBJ2-5, with 8 bases that match TRBD2. The CDR3 totals 14 residues. CDR1 SEHNR and CDR2 FQNEAQ come from the germline V gene (reference sequence). V shed 11 bases and J 4 bases; nucleotides not matched to a gene: 12. The chain's CDR3 is CAWRGEMGGETQYF. The CDR3 DNA sequence: TGTGCCTGGCGGGGGGAGATGGGAGGAGAGACCCAGTACTTC. Full variable domain (rest looked up from reference TRBV7-9 and TRBJ2-5): DTGVSQNPRHKITKRGQNVTFRCDPISEHNRLYWYRQTLGQGPEFLTYFQNEAQLEKSRLLSDRFSAERPKGSFSTLEIQRTEQGDSAMYLCAWRGEMGGETQYFGPGTRLLVL.

In its sample, this clone was seen a few times. The gene calls are TRBV29-1 and TRBJ1-5; 7 nucleotides line up with TRBD1. With 6 bases clipped from V and 1 base from J, the junction kept 6 bases outside the gene matches. Germline CDR1 reads SQVTM; CDR2 reads ANQGSEA. The CDR3 is 14 amino acids. CDR3 loop: CSVLTGTSNQPQHF. The CDR3 nucleotides are TGCAGCGTACTGACAGGGACGAGCAATCAGCCCCAGCATTTT.

The chain uses TRBV4-1 and TRBJ2-2; possible D gene TRBD2, 6 bases. The CDR3 consists of 15 residues. Germline V CDR1 and CDR2: MGHRA, YSYEKL. V was shortened by 4 bases and J by 7 bases, with 16 bases between the two germline ends. The CDR3 here is CASSPTTSLDGELFF. As DNA, the CDR3 is TGCGCCAGCAGCCCCACAACTAGCTTGGACGGGGAGCTGTTTTTT.

The chain has TRBV27 and TRBJ2-3; 7 nucleotides align to TRBD2. The V gene end was trimmed by 7 bases and the J gene end by 3 bases; junction bases not matched to a gene: 16. The CDR3 runs to 17 residues. Germline V gene sequence: CDR1 MNHEY, CDR2 SMNVEV (reference sequence). CDR3 DNA: TGTGCCAGCACTAGTTTGGGGGGGGGAGGGACTACAGATACGCAGTATTTT. It is translated as CASTSLGGGGTTDTQYF.

The genes are TRBV25-1 and TRBJ1-4; 10 positions match TRBD1. V was clipped by 3 bases and J by 7 bases; unmatched bases: 8. The CDR3 spans 16 residues. CDR1 is MGHDK and CDR2 is SYGVNS in the germline V gene. DNA for the CDR3: TGTGCCAGCAGTGACGGGACAGGGGCTGTGGGTGAAAAACTGTTTTTT. Amino acids: CASSDGTGAVGEKLFF.

This clone was recorded once. V and J are TRBV21-1 and TRBJ1-2; no DNA check was done on the table's D call, TRBD1. TRBV21-1 is reported as a pseudogene. The CDR3 is 16 amino acids. The CDR3 protein is CASSFLMGTGFWGYTF. Here the CDR3 DNA reads TGTGCCAGCAGCTTCCTGATGGGGACAGGGTTCTGGGGCTACACCTTC.

This chain uses TRBV5-6 with TRBJ1-5; 9 bases are shared with TRBD1. There are 15 residues in the CDR3. V gave up 4 bases and J gave up 7 bases; unmatched junction bases: 9. The germline V gene has CDR1 SGHDT and CDR2 YYEEEE. This CDR3 is CASSAGQGMGQPQHF. CDR3 sequence (DNA): TGTGCCAGCAGCGCTGGACAGGGGATGGGGCAGCCCCAGCATTTT.

V and J are TRBV7-3 and TRBJ2-3, with 9 nucleotides matching TRBD1. This CDR3 is built from 16 residues. CDR1 is SGHTA and CDR2 is FQGTGA in the germline V gene. J gave up 4 bases and V 5 bases, and 10 bases lay outside the gene matches. The CDR3 sequence: CASSPWDRESADTQYF. CDR3 nucleotides: TGTGCCAGCAGCCCGTGGGACAGGGAGTCGGCAGATACGCAGTATTTT.

This clone was observed a few times. In DNA form, the CDR3 reads TGCGCCAGCAGCCGGCGGGAGAAAGCAACTAATGAAAAACTGTTTTTT. Its translation: CASSRREKATNEKLFF. The V gene is TRBV4-1, the J gene TRBJ1-4, with D unclear. Germline CDR1 is MGHRA and CDR2 is YSYEKL. The ends were cut back, 4 bases at V and 0 bases at J, with 12 bases in the middle. CDR3 length: 16 amino acids.

The rearrangement joins TRBV6-6 to TRBJ2-1; the D gene is possibly TRBD1 (6 bases). CDR1 is MNHNY and CDR2 is SVGAGI in the germline V gene (reference sequence). The V gene lost 6 bases and the J gene lost 9 bases, with 18 bases spanning the gap. The CDR3 is 14 amino acids. The CDR3 sequence: CASSPPQGRSEQFF. The DNA of the CDR3 is TGTGCCAGCAGCCCCCCTCAGGGGCGAAGTGAGCAGTTCTTC.

The chain recombines TRBV28 with TRBJ2-2, with 8 nucleotides matching TRBD1. CDR3 length equals 15 residues. Looked up from germline, CDR1 is MDHEN and CDR2 is SYDVKM. Unmatched junction bases numbered 10, after V lost 7 bases and J lost 6 bases. CDR3 region: CASINQGAGAGELFF. CDR3 sequence (DNA): TGTGCCAGCATTAACCAGGGGGCTGGGGCCGGGGAGCTGTTTTTT.

The chain links TRBV2 to TRBJ2-7; a possible D gene is TRBD1 (6 bases). Germline CDR1 reads SNHLY; CDR2 reads FYNNEI. CDR3 length equals 14 residues. Trimming removed 6 bases from V and 5 bases from J, with 17 bases in between. The CDR3 nucleotides are TGTGCCAGCAGAGAACAGGGAATCTCAGACGAGCAGTACTTC. Its translation: CASREQGISDEQYF. Variable domain in full (rest from reference TRBV2 and TRBJ2-7): EPEVTQTPSHQVTQMGQEVILRCVPISNHLYFYWYRQILGQKVEFLVSFYNNEISEKSEIFDDQFSVERPDGSNFTLKIRSTKLEDSAMYFCASREQGISDEQYFGPGTRLTVT.

This clone appeared a single time. The rearrangement uses TRBV5-1 and TRBJ2-1, with 16 bases matching TRBD2. Germline-derived CDR1 and CDR2 are SGHRS and YFSETQ. The ends lost 4 bases at V and 0 bases at J; junction bases unmatched: 4. CDR3 length: 18 amino acids. In DNA form, the CDR3 reads TGCGCCAGCAGCGCGGGACTAGCGGGGGGGCTCTCCTACAATGAGCAGTTCTTC. Its protein is CASSAGLAGGLSYNEQFF.

This chain joins TRBV2 and TRBJ1-2; D is ambiguous. Trimming shortened V by 8 bases and J by 4 bases, and 17 bases separated the two germline ends. The CDR3 runs 14 residues. Germline-derived CDR1 and CDR2 are SNHLY and FYNNEI. As DNA, the CDR3 is TGTGCCAGCTCCCAAAGCGGGGTAGGCTATGGCTACACCTTC. Translated: CASSQSGVGYGYTF.

This rearrangement joins TRBV4-1 to TRBJ2-5; D is perhaps TRBD2 (5 bases). V was trimmed by 4 bases and J by 2 bases, leaving 8 bases between them. This CDR3 has 13 residues. CDR1 is MGHRA, CDR2 YSYEKL, per germline. CDR3 sequence (DNA): TGCGCCAGCAGCCCTCAGCGGCAAGAGACCCAGTACTTC. Its protein product is CASSPQRQETQYF.

The chain carries TRBV4-1 and TRBJ1-1; TRBD1 aligns across 11 bases. V dropped 3 bases and J dropped 4; count of bases not matched to a gene: 4. CDR1 and CDR2 from the germline V gene are MGHRA and YSYEKL. The CDR3 contains 15 residues. The CDR3: CASSQHGQGATEAFF. CDR3 sequence (DNA): TGCGCCAGCAGCCAGCACGGACAGGGGGCCACTGAAGCTTTCTTT.